Listed below are T cell receptor beta chains from one sample, sequenced in a study of cytomegalovirus exposure and HLA in healthy donors. Generated by immunoSEQ multiplex PCR, the TCRdb table keeps only in-frame clones and is missing some. The data contain 150,000 to 180,000 clones, around 81% of them singletons. The sample comprised PBMCs. These receptors came from a woman aged 40 to 49 in good health and CMV-seropositive. The CDR3 runs from the conserved cysteine through the conserved F or W. A D gene is named only where the DNA matches it firmly. Not all rows give a size; the values are once, few, many and, for expanded clones, a class.

abundance: NA; d_gene: NA; j_gene: TRBJ1-1; v_gene: TRBV4-2; CDR3nt: TGTGCCAGCAGCCAAGATGGGACACCGAACACTGAAGCTTTCTTT; CDR3aa: CASSQDGTPNTEAFF
abundance: NA; d_gene: NA; j_gene: TRBJ1-1; v_gene: TRBV18; CDR3nt: TGTGCCAGCTCGAGCAGTGACAGGCCAAAAACTGAAGCTTTCTTT; CDR3aa: CASSSSDRPKTEAFF
abundance: once; d_gene: TRBD1; j_gene: TRBJ1-5; v_gene: TRBV4-1; CDR3nt: TGCGCCAGCAGCCGACCGGGACAGGGCTACGAGACCCAGCATTTT; CDR3aa: CASSRPGQGYETQHF
abundance: NA; d_gene: NA; j_gene: TRBJ1-5; v_gene: TRBV6-5; CDR3nt: TGTGCCAGCAACGGTCATAATCAGCCCCAGCATTTT; CDR3aa: CASNGHNQPQHF
abundance: NA; d_gene: TRBD2; j_gene: TRBJ2-7; v_gene: TRBV15; CDR3nt: TGTGCCACCAGCAGAAATTCGAAGCGGGGGGTCTTCTACGAGCAGTACTTC; CDR3aa: CATSRNSKRGVFYEQYF
abundance: NA; d_gene: TRBD2; j_gene: TRBJ2-7; v_gene: TRBV6-1; CDR3nt: TGTGCCGCCCTAGGACTAGGCGAGCAGTACTTC; CDR3aa: CAALGLGEQYF
abundance: NA; d_gene: TRBD2; j_gene: TRBJ2-7; v_gene: TRBV6-5; CDR3nt: TGTGCCAGCAGGCGGGAGTTATCCTACGAGCAGTACTTC; CDR3aa: CASRRELSYEQYF
abundance: NA; d_gene: NA; j_gene: TRBJ2-7; v_gene: TRBV14; CDR3nt: TGTGCCAGCAGCCAAGATAGAGGGAGGCTAGACGAGCAGTACTTC; CDR3aa: CASSQDRGRLDEQYF
abundance: NA; d_gene: TRBD2; j_gene: TRBJ2-1; v_gene: TRBV5-6; CDR3nt: TGTGCCAGCAGCTTGTTTCTAGCGGGAGGGGGGCCCTACAATGAGCAGTTCTTC; CDR3aa: CASSLFLAGGGPYNEQFF
abundance: NA; d_gene: TRBD1; j_gene: TRBJ1-2; v_gene: TRBV5-1; CDR3nt: TGCGCCAGCAGCACCGGGGTTGGACAGGGGCCTAACTATGGCTACACCTTC; CDR3aa: CASSTGVGQGPNYGYTF
abundance: NA; d_gene: NA; j_gene: TRBJ2-5; v_gene: TRBV5-1; CDR3nt: TGCGCCAGCAGCTCGGACTCCGGGTTCGACGAGACCCAGTACTTC; CDR3aa: CASSSDSGFDETQYF
abundance: NA; d_gene: NA; j_gene: TRBJ2-7; v_gene: TRBV23-1; CDR3nt: TGCGCCAGCTCGACAGGTCGATACGAGCAGTACTTC; CDR3aa: CASSTGRYEQYF
abundance: few; d_gene: TRBD2; j_gene: TRBJ2-7; v_gene: TRBV11-3; CDR3nt: TGTGCCAGCAGCTCTCTTGGTAGCGGGAGTTACGAGCAGTACTTC; CDR3aa: CASSSLGSGSYEQYF
abundance: once; d_gene: NA; j_gene: TRBJ1-5; v_gene: TRBV6-5; CDR3nt: TGTGCCAGCAGTTACTCAATGGGAGGCAATCAGCCCCAGCATTTT; CDR3aa: CASSYSMGGNQPQHF
abundance: NA; d_gene: TRBD1; j_gene: TRBJ1-5; v_gene: TRBV15; CDR3nt: TGTGCCACCAGCAGGGGACAGGGGGACCAGCCCCAGCATTTT; CDR3aa: CATSRGQGDQPQHF
abundance: NA; d_gene: NA; j_gene: TRBJ2-3; v_gene: TRBV10-3; CDR3nt: TGTGCCATCAGTGAACCGGGACTTTTCACAGATACGCAGTATTTT; CDR3aa: CAISEPGLFTDTQYF
abundance: NA; d_gene: NA; j_gene: TRBJ1-5; v_gene: TRBV30; CDR3nt: TGTGCCTGGAGTGTTCCGTTTAGAAGCAATCAGCCCCAGCATTTT; CDR3aa: CAWSVPFRSNQPQHF
abundance: NA; d_gene: NA; j_gene: TRBJ2-3; v_gene: TRBV4-1; CDR3nt: TGCGCCAGCAATCAGGCTAGCACAGATACGCAGTATTTT; CDR3aa: CASNQASTDTQYF
abundance: NA; d_gene: TRBD2; j_gene: TRBJ2-3; v_gene: TRBV5-1; CDR3nt: TGCGCCAGCAGCTTCGGGGGGAACCCAGATACGCAGTATTTT; CDR3aa: CASSFGGNPDTQYF
abundance: NA; d_gene: TRBD1; j_gene: TRBJ2-7; v_gene: TRBV4-1; CDR3nt: TGCGCCAGCAGCCAAGTCTGGGGACAGGGTTGGGCTGAGCAGTACTTC; CDR3aa: CASSQVWGQGWAEQYF
abundance: NA; d_gene: TRBD2; j_gene: TRBJ2-1; v_gene: TRBV25-1; CDR3nt: TGTGCCAGCAGTGAGGTGGCGGGAGGACTCTACAATGAGCAGTTCTTC; CDR3aa: CASSEVAGGLYNEQFF
abundance: NA; d_gene: TRBD1; j_gene: TRBJ2-7; v_gene: TRBV7-6; CDR3nt: TGTGCCAGCAGCTTAAGGACAGGGGGAGACGAGCAGTACTTC; CDR3aa: CASSLRTGGDEQYF
abundance: NA; d_gene: NA; j_gene: TRBJ2-4; v_gene: TRBV29-1; CDR3nt: TGCAGCGTTGTTGGCGGCCTACGGAACATTCAGTACTTC; CDR3aa: CSVVGGLRNIQYF